The source of this T cell receptor (beta chain) is a study of blood T cells in healthy people across ages. The table lists this clonotype with a few counts. With a J-beta primer mix and a sample-barcoded 5' primer, a second PCR ran about 7 to 11 cycles. Each CDR3 protein gets one entry after TCRdb re-called the 5' RACE reads with MiXCR. The table has 540,000 or so distinct CDR3 sequences, 27% seen once. Trimming shortened V by 1 base and J by 6 bases, and 13 bases separated the two germline ends. Germline V lookup: CDR1 SGHDT, CDR2 YYEEEE. The CDR3 covers 14 residues. Input material: blood. This TCR was sampled from a woman in her seventies in good health. The rearrangement uses TRBV5-6 and TRBJ1-2; D is uncertain. CDR3 sequence (DNA): TGTGCCAGCAGCTTGAGATACTCCCGTCATGGCTACACCTTC. It encodes CASSLRYSRHGYTF.